This T cell receptor (beta chain) was observed in a study of control samples from healthy donors and cancer patients. Trimming removed 3 bases at V and 6 bases at J, with 14 bases between. The CDR3 length is 14 residues. CDR1 MNHEY and CDR2 SMNVEV come from the germline V gene (reference sequence). This table comes from immunoSEQ multiplex PCR, and its TCRdb copy is limited to in-frame clones, with some not included. The repertoire holds about 49,000 clones, with 90% to 95% as singletons. The clonotype was recovered from a man younger than 45 with colorectal cancer. The V and J genes are TRBV27 and TRBJ1-2; a weak D match, TRBD1 (5 bases). Material: PBMCs. The CDR3 DNA follows: TGTGCCAGCAGTTTTCGGGGGGAGAGAAATGGCTACACCTTC. Its protein product is CASSFRGERNGYTF.